This T cell receptor (beta chain) was recorded in a study of blood T cell repertoires in COVID-19. In germline, CDR1 is MGHDK, CDR2 SYGVNS. CDR3 length equals 15 residues. J gave up 8 bases and V 3 bases, and 10 bases lay outside the gene matches. This clone was observed once. Measured with immunoSEQ multiplex PCR; TCRdb has only the in-frame clones, and not every one. The repertoire holds 130,000 to 150,000 clones, with 88% as singletons. The origin of this receptor is a man aged 45 to 65 with active or convalescent COVID-19. The chain employs TRBV25-1 and TRBJ2-1; the match to TRBD2 covers 7 bases. The sequenced sample consisted of peripheral blood. This CDR3 reads CASSEKGLPRDEQFF. CDR3 coding DNA: TGTGCCAGCAGTGAGAAGGGACTACCGAGGGATGAGCAGTTCTTC.